The 25 T cell receptor beta chains below come from one sample, sequenced in a study of OX40 agonist ivuxolimab in advanced cancers. Sequenced by immunoSEQ multiplex PCR; TCRdb stores in-frame clones only, minus some. The sample records 60,000 or so clones, 65% to 85% being singletons. Source: CD4+ or CD8+ T cells sorted from blood, taken in a trial of the OX40 agonist ivuxolimab. These receptors were collected from an adult with an advanced solid tumor such as melanoma, head and neck, liver or kidney cancer.

A single count supports this clone. V gene TRBV7-8 combines with J gene TRBJ2-2; D not certain. Germline-derived CDR1 and CDR2 are SGHVS and FQNEAQ. The CDR3 covers 13 residues. The germline V and J ends were trimmed by 5 bases and 2 bases, with 6 bases remaining between them. The CDR3 spells CASSLINTGELFF. DNA of the CDR3: TGTGCCAGCAGCCTTATAAACACCGGGGAGCTGTTTTTT.

This clone was counted a single time. The chain joins TRBV7-6 to TRBJ2-3; D might be TRBD2 (5 bases). This CDR3 region has 16 residues. Germline-derived CDR1 and CDR2 are SGHVS and FNYEAQ. V lost 6 bases and J lost 1, with 17 bases in between. CDR3 amino acids: CASSPRGGSGTDTQYF. DNA for the CDR3: TGTGCCAGCAGTCCGAGAGGAGGCAGTGGCACAGATACGCAGTATTTT.

This clone appeared a single time. This chain joins TRBV4-1 and TRBJ2-3; no clear D. V was cut by 3 bases and J by 2 bases, with 9 bases left in between. CDR1 is MGHRA, CDR2 YSYEKL, per germline. The CDR3 contains 14 residues. The CDR3 DNA reads as TGCGCCAGCAGCCATGCCGTGTCCACAGATACGCAGTATTTT. Translation: CASSHAVSTDTQYF.

The chain uses TRBV5-6 and TRBJ2-5; TRBD1 aligns across 8 bases. The germline gives CDR1 SGHDT, CDR2 YYEEEE. The V segment lost 5 bases and the J segment 2 bases; nucleotides outside the gene matches: 11. The CDR3 is 16 residues long. The CDR3 region is CASSVSWTGFQETQYF. In DNA form, the CDR3 reads TGTGCCAGCAGTGTAAGTTGGACAGGGTTTCAAGAGACCCAGTACTTC.

The chain uses TRBV11-2 and TRBJ1-1; no clear D. CDR3 size: 12 residues. Germline V gene data show CDR1 as SGHAT and CDR2 as FQNNGV. V was clipped by 2 bases and J by 4 bases, with 5 bases between them. DNA for the CDR3: TGTGCCAGCAGCTTAATTGGCACTGAAGCTTTCTTT. Its translation: CASSLIGTEAFF. Combining the CDR3 with reference TRBV11-2 and TRBJ1-1 gives the whole variable domain EAGVAQSPRYKIIEKRQSVAFWCNPISGHATLYWYQQILGQGPKLLIQFQNNGVVDDSQLPKDRFSAERLKGVDSTLKIQPAKLEDSAVYLCASSLIGTEAFFGQGTRLTVV.

The V and J genes are TRBV29-1 and TRBJ2-1; 14 bases match TRBD2. The J segment lost 9 bases and the V segment lost 5 bases, leaving 12 bases of the junction unmatched. This CDR3 spans 16 amino acids. Looked up from germline, CDR1 is SQVTM and CDR2 is ANQGSEA. The CDR3 loop is CSVRWGTSGRGGEQFF. CDR3 nucleotides: TGCAGCGTTCGATGGGGGACTAGCGGGAGAGGAGGTGAGCAGTTCTTC.

This clone was counted a few times. This rearrangement joins TRBV28 to TRBJ1-1; weak D call: TRBD1 (5 bases). In germline, CDR1 is MDHEN, CDR2 SYDVKM. The CDR3 loop spans 14 amino acids. Deletions cut 7 bases from V and 1 base from J, with 13 bases between. CDR3 amino acids: CASIKPTGNTEAFF. CDR3 DNA: TGTGCCAGCATTAAACCCACAGGGAACACTGAAGCTTTCTTT.

The chain carries TRBV19 and TRBJ1-6; D not resolved. Between the trimmed V and J ends, which lost 5 bases and 0 bases, there was a span of 8 bases. Germline assignment: CDR1 LNHDA and CDR2 SQIVND (reference sequence). This CDR3 has 15 amino acids. In DNA form, the CDR3 reads TGTGCCAGTAGTTCTCCGAGCTCCTATAATTCACCCCTCCACTTT. Translating gives CASSSPSSYNSPLHF.

DNA for the CDR3: TGTGCCACCAGCAGAGATCCGGAATACAATGAGCAGTTCTTC. Protein sequence: CATSRDPEYNEQFF. The chain joins TRBV15 to TRBJ2-1, with unresolved D. V lost 0 bases to trimming and J lost 4 bases, with 7 bases between them. This CDR3 is 14 amino acids long. CDR1 and CDR2 (germline): LNHNV, YYDKDF (reference sequence).

The chain uses TRBV6-6 and TRBJ2-5; D is unclear. The V end was cut by 5 bases, the J end by 5 bases, with 12 bases between. The CDR3 spans 13 residues. CDR1 is MNHNY, CDR2 SVGAGI, per germline (reference sequence). The CDR3 loop reads CASSHGPPETQYF. The CDR3, as DNA: TGTGCCAGCAGTCACGGGCCTCCGGAGACCCAGTACTTC.

The V and J genes are TRBV5-4 and TRBJ1-3; TRBD1 matches at 7 bases. V dropped 4 bases and J dropped 0; count of bases not matched to a gene: 4. From germline, CDR1 is SGHNT and CDR2 YYREEE (reference sequence). The CDR3 loop spans 15 amino acids. This CDR3 reads CASSEGAYSGNTIYF. The CDR3 nucleotides are TGTGCCAGCAGCGAGGGGGCTTACTCTGGAAACACCATATATTTT.

The V call is TRBV28, the J call TRBJ1-4; D is perhaps TRBD1 (5 bases). The CDR3 is 14 residues long. Germline V gene lookup returns CDR1 MDHEN and CDR2 SYDVKM. Trimming stripped 6 bases from V and 8 bases from J, with 16 bases between. Written as DNA, the CDR3 is TGTGCCAGCAGCCTCACAGGAGGACGGGAAAAACTGTTTTTT. Protein: CASSLTGGREKLFF.

This chain joins TRBV7-8 and TRBJ1-5; no clear D. Germline CDR1 is SGHVS and CDR2 is FQNEAQ. The length of the CDR3 is 12 residues. Between the trimmed V and J ends, which lost 3 bases and 3 bases, there was a span of 3 bases. As DNA, the CDR3 is TGTGCCAGCAGCTTCAACAATCAGCCCCAGCATTTT. It yields the protein CASSFNNQPQHF.

The rearrangement joins TRBV5-1 to TRBJ1-5; no firm D call. The CDR3 covers 15 residues. Trimming shortened V by 0 bases and J by 4 bases, and 11 bases separated the two germline ends. Looked up from germline, CDR1 is SGHRS and CDR2 is YFSETQ. This chain's CDR3 is CASSLGSSLNQPQHF. Here the CDR3 DNA reads TGCGCCAGCAGCTTGGGCTCAAGCCTGAATCAGCCCCAGCATTTT.

This clone was picked up one time. The chain recombines TRBV19 with TRBJ2-1, with a possible D match to TRBD2 (5 bases). Looked up from germline, CDR1 is LNHDA and CDR2 is SQIVND (reference sequence). This CDR3 contains 13 residues. The V and J ends lost 4 bases and 8 bases respectively, with 12 bases between them. This CDR3 is CASSTGLIDEQFF. Written as DNA, the CDR3 is TGTGCCAGTAGTACAGGACTTATCGATGAGCAGTTCTTC.

The J gene is TRBJ2-3, the V gene TRBV5-5; D not certain. The CDR3 loop spans 14 amino acids. Germline V gene data show CDR1 as SGHKS and CDR2 as YYEKEE (reference sequence). The ends were cut back, 6 bases at V and 3 bases at J, with 14 bases in the middle. Here the CDR3 reads CASILSYSTDTQYF. CDR3 in DNA: TGTGCCAGCATCCTTAGTTATTCGACAGATACGCAGTATTTT.

The rearrangement joins TRBV27 to TRBJ2-1; the match to TRBD1 covers 8 bases. The CDR3 runs 17 residues. Germline lookup yields CDR1 MNHEY and CDR2 SMNVEV (reference sequence). Unmatched junction bases numbered 14, after V lost 6 bases and J lost 4 bases. The CDR3 loop is CASSLSGGTGKYNEQFF. In DNA, the CDR3 is TGTGCCAGCAGCTTGTCTGGCGGGACAGGCAAATACAATGAGCAGTTCTTC.

This clone was counted between two and nine times. This chain links TRBV7-2 with TRBJ2-5; a weak D match, TRBD2 (6 bases). The CDR3 extends over 13 amino acids. Trimming left V 5 bases short and J 5 bases short, with 12 bases between. Germline assignment: CDR1 SGHTA and CDR2 FQGNSA. The CDR3 bases are TGTGCCAGCAGCCACCCTAGCGTTGAGACCCAGTACTTC. Translating it yields CASSHPSVETQYF.

The chain joins TRBV7-2 to TRBJ2-1; possibly TRBD2 for D (5 bases). CDR1 and CDR2 (germline): SGHTA, FQGNSA. The CDR3 has 13 residues. Trimming removed 0 bases from V and 7 bases from J, with 7 bases in between. The CDR3 reads CASSLARTNEQFF. CDR3 sequence (DNA): TGTGCCAGCAGCTTAGCGCGGACTAATGAGCAGTTCTTC.

A few counts support this clone. V usage is TRBV6-1 and J usage is TRBJ1-1, with D uncertain. Per the germline V gene, CDR1 is MNHNS and CDR2 is SASEGT. Trimming took 6 bases from V and 3 from J, leaving 14 bases between them. The length of the CDR3 is 14 residues. This CDR3 reads CASRTLAGYTEAFF. CDR3 nucleotide sequence: TGTGCCAGCAGGACTCTTGCTGGGTACACTGAAGCTTTCTTT.

This clone has just one count. The V call is TRBV6-5, the J call TRBJ2-2; the D call may be TRBD1 or TRBD2 (5 bases each). Deletions cut 4 bases from V and 2 bases from J, with 11 bases between. Germline-derived CDR1 and CDR2 are MNHEY and SVGAGI. This CDR3 region has 15 residues. The DNA for the CDR3 is TGTGCCAGCAGTTCCGGGGCTCTTAACACCGGGGAGCTGTTTTTT. It specifies CASSSGALNTGELFF.

The chain is built from TRBV5-1 and TRBJ1-1, with D maybe TRBD1 (6 bases). Germline CDR1 is SGHRS and CDR2 is YFSETQ. The CDR3 consists of 16 residues. V shed 0 bases and J shed 2 bases, with 14 bases lying between them. DNA of the CDR3: TGCGCCAGCAGCTTGGACCAGGGAGGGGGTAACACTGAAGCTTTCTTT. Its protein is CASSLDQGGGNTEAFF.

The chain joins TRBV7-9 to TRBJ2-5; D gene unclear. Per germline, CDR1 SEHNR and CDR2 FQNEAQ (reference sequence). CDR3 size: 15 residues. V lost 2 bases and J 5 bases, leaving 15 bases between the germline ends. CDR3 DNA sequence: TGTGCCAGCAGCTTATCTCGGGTCCTAGGGGAGACCCAGTACTTC. This encodes CASSLSRVLGETQYF.

V is TRBV5-1 and J is TRBJ2-1, with D possibly being TRBD2 (5 bases). V gave up 0 bases and J gave up 3 bases, with 13 bases separating them. Germline V gives CDR1 SGHRS, CDR2 YFSETQ. There are 16 residues in the CDR3. The CDR3 spells CASSLVLAGFYNEQFF. The CDR3 nucleotides are TGCGCCAGCAGCTTGGTCCTAGCAGGATTCTACAATGAGCAGTTCTTC.

This sequence joins TRBV2 and TRBJ2-7; D is unresolved. Trimming removed 7 bases from V and 7 bases from J, with 20 bases in between. CDR3 length equals 14 residues. Germline CDR1 reads SNHLY; CDR2 reads FYNNEI. DNA for the CDR3: TGTGCCAGCACCCCAACTATAACGACTTCTGAGCAGTACTTC. This encodes CASTPTITTSEQYF.